This T cell receptor beta chain comes out of a study of blood T cell repertoires in COVID-19. The V gene's germline CDR1 is MRHNA and CDR2 SNTAGT. CDR3 size: 13 residues. V lost 5 bases and J 7 bases, leaving 14 bases between the germline ends. Only in-frame clones appear in the TCRdb table, and some are missing; sequencing was by immunoSEQ multiplex PCR. Here the sample spans about 80,000 clones, approximately 76% being singletons. The chain links TRBV6-4 to TRBJ1-1; unclear D gene. Sequenced material: peripheral blood. This clonotype was sampled from a man aged 70 or older with active or convalescent COVID-19. The CDR3 bases are TGTGCCAGCAGTTCATACCGGGTGGGTGAAGCTTTCTTT. This translates into CASSSYRVGEAFF.